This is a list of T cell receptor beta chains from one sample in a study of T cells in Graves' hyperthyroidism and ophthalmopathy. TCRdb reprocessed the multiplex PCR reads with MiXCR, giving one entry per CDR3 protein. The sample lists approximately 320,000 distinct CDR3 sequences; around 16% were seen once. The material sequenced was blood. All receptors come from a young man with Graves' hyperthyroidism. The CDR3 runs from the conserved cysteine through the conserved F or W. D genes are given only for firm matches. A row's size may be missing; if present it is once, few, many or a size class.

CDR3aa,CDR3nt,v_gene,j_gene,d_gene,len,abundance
CASSPGLAAISYNEQFF,TGTGCCAGCAGCCCGGGGCTAGCCGCCATCTCCTACAATGAGCAGTTCTTC,TRBV11-2,TRBJ2-1,-,17,-
CASQEMGQYTGELFF,TGCGCCAGCCAGGAGATGGGACAGTACACCGGGGAGCTGTTTTTT,TRBV5-1,TRBJ2-2,TRBD1,15,-
CSARTPNTGELFF,TGCAGTGCAAGGACGCCGAACACCGGGGAGCTGTTTTTT,TRBV20-1,TRBJ2-2,-,13,many
CASTAGEDPNEQFF,TGTGCCAGCACAGCGGGAGAGGACCCCAATGAGCAGTTCTTC,TRBV28,TRBJ2-1,TRBD2,14,-
CAIASSNRGIGYGYTF,TGTGCCATAGCCAGCTCAAATCGGGGAATCGGGTATGGCTACACCTTC,TRBV10-3,TRBJ1-2,-,16,many
CASSPRRGVIHSPLHF,TGTGCCAGCAGCCCACGACGGGGGGTTATCCATTCACCCCTCCACTTT,TRBV7-8,TRBJ1-6,-,16,-
CASSPAGSSYEQYF,TGTGCCAGCTCACCAGCCGGGAGCTCCTACGAGCAGTACTTC,TRBV18,TRBJ2-7,-,14,many
CASSHDCRLCVLRSYNEHFF,TGCGCCAGCAGCCACGATTGTAGGTTGTGTGTACTCCGCTCCTACAATGAGCATTTCTTC,TRBV4-3,TRBJ2-1,-,20,-
CSALNANTGELFF,TGCAGTGCTCTTAACGCGAACACCGGGGAGCTGTTTTTT,TRBV20-1,TRBJ2-2,-,13,many
CASTGGDREKLFF,TGTGCCAGCACGGGGGGGGACAGGGAAAAACTGTTTTTT,TRBV6-1,TRBJ1-4,TRBD1,13,few
CASSSLGEASSPLHF,TGTGCCAGCAGCTCCTTAGGGGAGGCTAGCTCACCCCTCCACTTT,TRBV11-2,TRBJ1-6,-,15,many
CASTNSGGTNEKLFF,TGTGCCAGCACAAACTCGGGGGGAACTAATGAAAAACTGTTTTTT,TRBV6-1,TRBJ1-4,-,15,-
CASSSAGYAEAFF,TGTGCCAGCAGCTCCGCCGGTTACGCTGAAGCTTTCTTT,TRBV7-3,TRBJ1-1,-,13,many
CASSSRPGHGDQPQHF,TGTGCCAGCAGCTCCCGTCCGGGACATGGGGATCAGCCCCAGCATTTT,TRBV11-3,TRBJ1-5,-,16,many
CASSAWTGDTQYF,TGTGCCAGCAGCGCGTGGACCGGAGATACGCAGTATTTT,TRBV9,TRBJ2-3,-,13,-
CASSEGKGSPLRAYEQYF,TGTGCCAGCAGTGAAGGGAAGGGATCCCCCCTAAGGGCCTACGAGCAGTACTTC,TRBV6-1,TRBJ2-7,-,18,many
CASSGPLAGGTGELFF,TGCGCCAGCAGCGGACCGCTAGCGGGAGGGACCGGGGAGCTGTTTTTT,TRBV5-1,TRBJ2-2,TRBD2,16,few
CASSFWRRTDTQYF,TGTGCCAGCAGCTTTTGGAGGCGCACAGATACGCAGTATTTT,TRBV7-2,TRBJ2-3,-,14,-
CASSLGSRLREQYF,TGTGCCAGCAGCTTAGGGTCTCGTCTTCGCGAGCAGTACTTC,TRBV11-2,TRBJ2-7,-,14,few
CASSQQRQKGYNEQFF,TGTGCCAGCAGCCAACAACGGCAGAAGGGCTACAATGAGCAGTTCTTC,TRBV4-2,TRBJ2-1,-,16,-
CASSINPVRYYEQYF,TGCGCCAGCAGCATAAATCCAGTGCGTTACTACGAGCAGTACTTC,TRBV5-1,TRBJ2-7,-,15,many
CASSVGTGMIDEQFF,TGTGCCAGCAGCGTGGGGACAGGTATGATCGATGAGCAGTTCTTC,TRBV9,TRBJ2-1,TRBD1,15,-
CASSPSHGNTEAFF,TGTGCCAGCTCACCATCCCACGGGAACACTGAAGCTTTCTTT,TRBV18,TRBJ1-1,-,14,many
CSVMYTGTPEGYEQYF,TGCAGCGTTATGTATACCGGGACTCCCGAGGGTTACGAGCAGTACTTC,TRBV29-1,TRBJ2-7,-,16,-
CASSGDSSYNEQFF,TGTGCCAGCAGTGGAGATAGCTCCTACAATGAGCAGTTCTTC,TRBV6-2/TRBV6-3,TRBJ2-1,-,14,many
CASSQATWDRMTYEQYF,TGCGCCAGCAGCCAGGCCACCTGGGACAGGATGACCTACGAGCAGTACTTC,TRBV4-1,TRBJ2-7,TRBD1,17,many
CASSVGGRSETQYF,TGTGCCAGCAGCGTAGGCGGGAGGTCGGAGACCCAGTACTTC,TRBV9,TRBJ2-5,TRBD2,14,-
CASSPDWSYEQYF,TGTGCCAGCAGCCCGGACTGGTCCTACGAGCAGTACTTC,TRBV12-3/TRBV12-4,TRBJ2-7,-,13,many
CASSSKWVKRSYEQYF,TGTGCCAGCAGCTCCAAGTGGGTAAAGCGATCCTACGAGCAGTACTTC,TRBV6-2/TRBV6-3,TRBJ2-7,-,16,many
CASSRRAHSGPWGNEQFF,TGTGCCAGCAGCCGGAGGGCCCATAGCGGCCCTTGGGGGAATGAGCAGTTCTTC,TRBV7-2,TRBJ2-1,-,18,many
CATSDWSGRASNTGELFF,TGTGCCACCAGTGATTGGAGCGGGAGGGCCTCGAACACCGGGGAGCTGTTTTTT,TRBV24-1,TRBJ2-2,TRBD2,18,many
CSVDGLAGVEQFF,TGCAGCGTAGACGGACTAGCGGGAGTTGAGCAGTTCTTC,TRBV29-1,TRBJ2-1,TRBD2,13,many
CASGSGSTYNEQFF,TGTGCCAGCGGGTCTGGAAGCACCTACAATGAGCAGTTCTTC,TRBV6-1,TRBJ2-1,-,14,-
CASSLKDGGRNTEAFF,TGTGCCAGCAGCTTAAAGGATGGGGGCCGGAACACTGAAGCTTTCTTT,TRBV7-9,TRBJ1-1,-,16,few
CASSKTGFNEQYF,TGTGCCAGCAGCAAAACAGGGTTCAACGAGCAGTACTTC,TRBV11-2,TRBJ2-7,-,13,many
CASRAGAFYEQYF,TGTGCCAGCAGGGCGGGGGCCTTCTACGAGCAGTACTTC,TRBV2,TRBJ2-7,-,13,many
CASSKTGTQNTEAFF,TGTGCCAGCAGCAAAACCGGGACACAGAACACTGAAGCTTTCTTT,TRBV6-1,TRBJ1-1,-,15,-